These T cell receptor beta chains were read from a single sample in a study of blood T cells in healthy people across ages. TCRdb called the 5' RACE reads again in MiXCR, with one record for every CDR3 protein. This table has 550,000 to 800,000 distinct CDR3 sequences, around a fifth appearing once. Material for sequencing was blood. The receptor source for this set is a man between 65 and 80 years old in good health. Both conserved end residues are part of each CDR3. Each record gives: clone size, V gene, D gene, J gene, CDR3 protein, CDR3 DNA. A D gene is named only where the DNA matches it firmly. Some rows have no size entry. The others give once, few or many, or a class for an expanded clone.

-,TRBV6-2/TRBV6-3,TRBD2,TRBJ2-7,CASSFFSGSYEQYF,TGTGCCAGCAGTTTTTTCAGCGGGAGTTACGAGCAGTACTTC
few,TRBV5-1,-,TRBJ2-5,CASRPVSRAETQYF,TGCGCCAGCCGCCCCGTCTCGAGGGCAGAGACCCAGTACTTC
-,TRBV20-1,-,TRBJ2-7,CSAPHSSYEQYF,TGCAGTGCCCCCCACAGCTCCTACGAGCAGTACTTC
-,TRBV20-1,-,TRBJ1-1,CSARGGQQNTEAFF,TGCAGTGCTAGAGGTGGGCAGCAGAACACTGAAGCTTTCTTT
-,TRBV21-1,-,TRBJ1-3,CASSNSLPSGNTIYF,TGTGCCAGCAGCAATTCCCTTCCCTCTGGAAACACCATATATTTT
few,TRBV29-1,-,TRBJ2-1,CSVVVQSSYNEQFF,TGCAGCGTTGTCGTGCAGAGCTCCTACAATGAGCAGTTCTTC
few,TRBV5-1,-,TRBJ1-5,CASRIGTNGNQPQHF,TGCGCCAGCAGAATCGGGACAAACGGCAATCAGCCCCAGCATTTT
few,TRBV11-1,TRBD2,TRBJ2-3,CASSLLGLAAVPASTDTQYF,TGTGCCAGCAGCTTGTTGGGACTAGCGGCAGTGCCGGCTAGCACAGATACGCAGTATTTT
few,TRBV20-1,TRBD2,TRBJ2-7,CSATGSPAGRPTDEQYF,TGCAGTGCTACAGGGAGTCCGGCCGGGAGGCCCACCGACGAGCAGTACTTC
-,TRBV29-1,-,TRBJ2-5,CSVEDVRLEGSEQYF,TGCAGCGTTGAAGATGTCCGCCTCGAAGGGTCTGAGCAGTACTTC
many,TRBV20-1,TRBD1,TRBJ1-1,CSATEPGQKYTEAFF,TGCAGTGCTACTGAACCGGGACAGAAATACACTGAAGCTTTCTTT
many,TRBV27,-,TRBJ2-6,CASSSIDSGANVLTF,TGTGCCAGCAGTAGCATTGACTCTGGGGCCAACGTCCTGACTTTC
-,TRBV27,-,TRBJ2-7,CASSPAGGRTSYEQYF,TGTGCCAGCAGTCCCGCCGGGGGCAGGACCTCCTACGAGCAGTACTTC
-,TRBV28,TRBD1,TRBJ2-1,CASSTWTGGYNEQFF,TGTGCCAGCAGTACTTGGACAGGGGGTTACAATGAGCAGTTCTTC
many,TRBV7-2,TRBD2,TRBJ2-7,CASSLARGVYEQYF,TGTGCCAGCAGCTTAGCGCGGGGGGTCTACGAGCAGTACTTC
few,TRBV7-8,-,TRBJ2-3,CASSLPRVMRERDTQYF,TGTGCCAGCAGCCTACCCCGTGTTATGAGGGAGCGGGATACGCAGTATTTT
few,TRBV2,-,TRBJ2-6,CASSVTQIPGANVLTF,TGTGCCAGCAGTGTGACCCAAATCCCTGGGGCCAACGTCCTGACTTTC
-,TRBV7-9,-,TRBJ1-2,CASSSQYGGYTF,TGTGCCAGCAGCTCCCAATACGGTGGCTACACCTTC
-,TRBV28,TRBD1,TRBJ1-3,CASSFSGQNRGNTIYF,TGTGCCAGCAGTTTCTCGGGACAGAATCGTGGAAACACCATATATTTT
many,TRBV20-1,TRBD1,TRBJ2-3,CSASGQGADTQYF,TGCAGTGCTAGCGGACAGGGGGCAGATACGCAGTATTTT
few,TRBV28,-,TRBJ2-5,CASSLDPKGETQYF,TGTGCCAGCAGTTTAGATCCTAAGGGAGAGACCCAGTACTTC
-,TRBV6-2/TRBV6-3,-,TRBJ1-1,CASKPAWESTEAFF,TGTGCCAGCAAGCCGGCCTGGGAGAGCACTGAAGCTTTCTTT
-,TRBV11-1,-,TRBJ2-3,CASSLISWASSPSTDTQYF,TGTGCCAGCAGCTTAATCTCGTGGGCTAGCAGTCCTAGCACAGATACGCAGTATTTT
-,TRBV29-1,-,TRBJ1-1,CSAGRGSTEAFF,TGCAGCGCCGGGCGGGGGAGCACTGAAGCTTTCTTT
-,TRBV9,-,TRBJ2-7,CASSAGTESYEQYF,TGTGCCAGCAGCGCCGGGACGGAATCCTACGAGCAGTACTTC
few,TRBV5-5,-,TRBJ2-6,CASSSRVSAANVLTF,TGTGCCAGCAGCTCACGGGTTTCTGCGGCCAACGTCCTGACTTTC
-,TRBV7-3,-,TRBJ2-1,CASNLNQDNEQFF,TGTGCCAGCAACTTAAACCAAGACAATGAGCAGTTCTTC
few,TRBV5-1,-,TRBJ2-3,CASSLQGGKGTDTQYF,TGCGCCAGCAGCTTGCAAGGCGGGAAGGGCACAGATACGCAGTATTTT
-,TRBV7-9,TRBD2,TRBJ2-1,CASSKGLAGSYNERFF,TGTGCCAGCAGCAAGGGACTAGCGGGGTCCTACAATGAGCGGTTCTTC
-,TRBV28,-,TRBJ2-6,CASSLSFGANVLTF,TGTGCCAGCAGTTTAAGTTTTGGGGCCAACGTCCTGACTTTC
few,TRBV9,TRBD2,TRBJ2-4,CASSVVGTSDGIQYF,TGTGCCAGCAGCGTAGTTGGGACTAGCGACGGCATTCAGTACTTC